These T cell receptor beta chains were read from a single sample in a study of blood T cell repertoires in COVID-19. This table comes from immunoSEQ multiplex PCR, and its TCRdb copy is limited to in-frame clones, with some not included. The sample records about 480,000 clones, 80% to 90% being singletons. Specimen: peripheral blood. The receptors stem from a woman under 40 with acute or convalescent COVID-19. The CDR3 runs from the conserved cysteine through the conserved F or W. Each record gives: J gene, clone size, V gene, D gene, CDR3 protein, CDR3 DNA. The D gene is left open where the match is weak. Size is stated for part of the rows, as once, few or many counts, or as a class when the clone is expanded.

>TRBJ2-7|-|TRBV15|-
CATSNRDTPYEQYF
TGTGCCACCAGTAACCGGGACACCCCCTACGAGCAGTACTTC
>TRBJ1-2|-|TRBV2|TRBD1
CASNEQGANGYTF
TGTGCCAGCAACGAACAGGGGGCAAATGGCTACACCTTC
>TRBJ2-4|once|TRBV5-1|-
CASSLEGGASNIQYF
TGCGCCAGCAGCTTGGAAGGGGGGGCTTCAAACATTCAGTACTTC
>TRBJ1-3|-|TRBV15|-
CATSLDRGSGNTIYF
TGTGCCACCAGCCTCGACAGAGGCTCTGGAAACACCATATATTTT
>TRBJ2-7|-|TRBV29-1|TRBD2
CSALAGGLDEQYF
TGCAGCGCTCTAGCGGGGGGGCTAGACGAGCAGTACTTC
>TRBJ1-4|-|TRBV9|-
CASSVGLGEKLFF
TGTGCCAGCAGCGTAGGGCTCGGGGAAAAACTGTTTTTT
>TRBJ2-3|-|TRBV5-1|-
CASRDSSTDTQYF
TGCGCCAGCCGGGACTCCAGCACAGATACGCAGTATTTT
>TRBJ2-1|-|TRBV7-3|TRBD2
CASSLIAGGRNEQFF
TGTGCCAGCAGCTTAATAGCGGGGGGACGTAATGAGCAGTTCTTC
>TRBJ2-7|-|TRBV19|TRBD2
CATRLASEQYF
TGTGCCACAAGACTAGCTTCCGAGCAGTACTTC
>TRBJ2-2|-|TRBV4-1|-
CASSPGRGASPGELFF
TGCGCCAGCAGCCCCGGTCGGGGGGCTAGTCCCGGGGAGCTGTTTTTT
>TRBJ1-2|few|TRBV18|-
CASSPSGYNGYTF
TGTGCCAGCTCACCGAGCGGATACAATGGCTACACCTTC
>TRBJ1-2|-|TRBV19|TRBD1
CASSPFGQGDGYGYTF
TGTGCCAGTAGTCCGTTCGGACAGGGGGACGGTTATGGCTACACCTTC
>TRBJ1-3|few|TRBV30|-
CAWREVREAGNTIYF
TGTGCCTGGAGGGAGGTCAGGGAGGCTGGAAACACCATATATTTT